The 28 T cell receptor beta chains below all came from one sample that was sequenced in a study of vaccination and CD4 T cells after COVID-19. Sequence data for DNA of cultured CD4+ T cells were generated by the Oncomine TCR Beta short-read assay. MiXCR, run by TCRdb on the PCR reads, gives a single entry per CDR3 protein. The sample lists fewer than 15,000 distinct CDR3 sequences; under 55% were seen once. Documented treatment: approximately nine-day PBMC culture with coronavirus spike peptide pools or control peptides (ViraFEST assay). Antigens of these TCRs are unknown. The source material was CD4+ T cells from blood, cultured in vitro. All receptors derive from a human donor who had recovered from COVID-19.

This clonotype has just a few counts. The chain is built from TRBV7-8 and TRBJ1-5; the match to TRBD1 covers 7 bases. This CDR3 is 14 amino acids long. V lost 5 bases and J lost 2; bases outside the gene matches: 3. Germline CDR1 and CDR2: SGHVS and FQNEAQ. CDR3 sequence reads: CASSQRGRNQPQHF. The CDR3, as DNA: TGTGCCAGCAGCCAAAGGGGGCGCAATCAGCCCCAGCATTTT.

The genes are TRBV6-1 and TRBJ2-7; TRBD1 aligns across 8 bases. Unmatched junction bases numbered 15, after V lost 5 bases and J lost 0 bases. Germline lookup yields CDR1 MNHNS and CDR2 SASEGT. This CDR3 contains 18 residues. CDR3 coding DNA: TGTGCCAGCAGTCAGGCGGGACAGGATTTTCGATCCTCCTACGAGCAGTACTTC. Translated, it gives CASSQAGQDFRSSYEQYF.

The gene calls are TRBV5-4 and TRBJ1-6; 10 bases match TRBD1. The V and J ends lost 6 bases and 10 bases, in that order; junction bases with no gene match: 19. Germline-derived CDR1 and CDR2 are SGHNT and YYREEE (reference sequence). The CDR3 is 18 residues long. The CDR3 here is CASKFGDPTGQGTSPLHF. Here the CDR3 DNA reads TGTGCCAGCAAGTTTGGGGACCCCACGGGACAGGGGACCTCACCCCTCCACTTT.

This chain uses TRBV6-1 with TRBJ1-2, with D hard to call. The germline V gene encodes CDR1 MNHNS and CDR2 SASEGT. Deletions cut 1 base from V and 3 bases from J, with 12 bases between. This CDR3 is 15 amino acids long. CDR3 DNA: TGTGCCAGCAGTGAAGGCCGGGCCGGGGACTATGGCTACACCTTC. Residues: CASSEGRAGDYGYTF.

The sample holds a few counts of this clonotype. The rearrangement joins TRBV20-1 to TRBJ1-6; D unresolved. V was clipped by 5 bases and J by 5 bases, with 4 bases between them. The CDR3 loop spans 11 amino acids. Germline CDR1 DFQATT, CDR2 SNEGSKA (reference sequence). Here the CDR3 DNA reads TGCAGTGCTTACGATAATTCACCCCTCCACTTT. Encoded protein: CSAYDNSPLHF.

V gene TRBV5-1 combines with J gene TRBJ1-3, with D perhaps matching TRBD1 (6 bases). Between the trimmed V and J ends, which lost 0 bases and 4 bases, there was a span of 8 bases. This CDR3 is built from 14 residues. The V gene's germline CDR1 is SGHRS and CDR2 YFSETQ. The DNA of the CDR3 is TGCGCCAGCAGCTTGGTGACAGGAGGAAACACCATATATTTT. This encodes CASSLVTGGNTIYF. The full variable domain, completed using reference TRBV5-1 and TRBJ1-3, is KAGVTQTPRYLIKTRGQQVTLSCSPISGHRSVSWYQQTPGQGLQFLFEYFSETQRNKGNFPGRFSGRQFSNSRSEMNVSTLELGDSALYLCASSLVTGGNTIYFGEGSWLTVV.

This chain connects TRBV28 to TRBJ2-1; D is possibly TRBD2 (5 bases). Germline V CDR1 and CDR2: MDHEN, SYDVKM. Trimming took off 5 bases at V and 8 bases at J, with 13 bases between the two ends. This CDR3 comprises 13 residues. The CDR3 DNA is TGTGCCAGCAGTCCCGGAGGAGTCCATGAGCAGTTCTTC. It yields the protein CASSPGGVHEQFF.

This sequence joins TRBV4-1 and TRBJ2-6; the D is unclear. CDR1 and CDR2 from the germline V gene are MGHRA and YSYEKL. The CDR3 runs 16 residues. V was trimmed by 4 bases and J by 2 bases, leaving 12 bases between them. The CDR3 spells CASSPRYLTGANVLTF. The CDR3 DNA reads as TGCGCCAGCAGCCCCAGGTACTTAACTGGGGCCAACGTCCTGACTTTC.

This rearrangement joins TRBV7-9 to TRBJ1-6; 7 bases match TRBD1. Germline CDR1 reads SEHNR; CDR2 reads FQNEAQ (reference sequence). The CDR3 is made up of 14 amino acids. The junction had 2 bases not matched to a gene; V was cut back by 1 base and J by 8 bases. Here the CDR3 DNA reads TGTGCCAGCAGCTTAGAGGACAGGTATTCACCCCTCCACTTT. The encoded protein is CASSLEDRYSPLHF. The complete variable domain, with remaining parts taken from reference TRBV7-9 and TRBJ1-6, reads DTGVSQNPRHKITKRGQNVTFRCDPISEHNRLYWYRQTLGQGPEFLTYFQNEAQLEKSRLLSDRFSAERPKGSFSTLEIQRTEQGDSAMYLCASSLEDRYSPLHFGNGTRLTVT.

The chain links TRBV24-1 to TRBJ2-7, with 10 bases aligning to TRBD1. The junction had 8 bases not matched to a gene; V was cut back by 4 bases and J by 6 bases. The germline V gene has CDR1 KGHDR and CDR2 SFDVKD. The CDR3 covers 15 residues. In DNA form, the CDR3 reads TGTGCCACCAGTGACTCCGGACAGGGGGTCTCCGAGCAGTACTTC. It encodes CATSDSGQGVSEQYF.

The chain combines TRBV10-3 with TRBJ1-1; D gene uncertain. V lost 2 bases and J lost 0, with 7 bases in between. The germline gives CDR1 ENHRY, CDR2 SYGVKD. This CDR3 has 14 residues. The CDR3 region has the DNA TGTGCCATCAGTGAGCCCACATTGAACACTGAAGCTTTCTTT. Protein product: CAISEPTLNTEAFF.

This clonotype was found a few times. This chain uses TRBV19 with TRBJ2-6, with 7 bases lining up with TRBD1. Germline trimming cut 5 bases from V and 1 base from J; bases unmatched to any gene: 11. The CDR3 runs 18 residues. Germline V CDR1 and CDR2: LNHDA, SQIVND (reference sequence). The CDR3 region has the DNA TGTGCCAGTAGTTCCTACAGGGGAATCCCTTCTGGGGCCAACGTCCTGACTTTC. Residues: CASSSYRGIPSGANVLTF. The complete variable domain, with remaining parts taken from reference TRBV19 and TRBJ2-6, reads DGGITQSPKYLFRKEGQNVTLSCEQNLNHDAMYWYRQDPGQGLRLIYYSQIVNDFQKGDIAEGYSVSREKKESFPLTVTSAQKNPTAFYLCASSSYRGIPSGANVLTFGAGSRLTVL.

The chain couples TRBV7-2 to TRBJ1-5, with D possibly matching TRBD1 (6 bases). Per germline, CDR1 SGHTA and CDR2 FQGNSA. The CDR3 loop spans 15 amino acids. Trimming removed 7 bases at V and 6 bases at J, with 19 bases between. CDR3 region: CASTDDWGASQPQHF. DNA for the CDR3: TGTGCCAGCACAGATGACTGGGGGGCGAGTCAGCCCCAGCATTTT.

The chain couples TRBV3-1 to TRBJ2-7; TRBD2 agrees at 9 bases. CDR3 length: 15 amino acids. Unmatched junction bases numbered 4, after V lost 1 base and J lost 3 bases. From germline, CDR1 is LGHDT and CDR2 YNNKEL (reference sequence). CDR3 in DNA: TGTGCCAGCAGCCAAGGTTCTAGCGGGGACTACGAGCAGTACTTC. It encodes CASSQGSSGDYEQYF.

This clonotype was seen only a few times. This sequence joins TRBV20-1 and TRBJ1-2; the match to TRBD1 covers 8 bases. Germline lookup yields CDR1 DFQATT and CDR2 SNEGSKA (reference sequence). Trimming cost V 1 base and J 1 base; bases outside gene matches: 8. This CDR3 region has 16 residues. The CDR3 loop is CSARVMTDRVNYGYTF. CDR3 bases: TGCAGTGCTAGAGTTATGACGGACAGGGTTAACTATGGCTACACCTTC.

V usage is TRBV18 and J usage is TRBJ2-1; D gene unclear. Germline-derived CDR1 and CDR2 are KGHSH and LQKENI. The length of the CDR3 is 14 residues. Trimming left V 4 bases short and J 2 bases short, with 9 bases between. Written as DNA, the CDR3 is TGTGCCAGCTCACAGGGTGACACCTACAATGAGCAGTTCTTC. As protein: CASSQGDTYNEQFF.

Only one count was recorded for this clonotype. Here the CDR3 omits its conserved ending phenylalanine or tryptophan, so a read error is the likely source. The V and J genes are TRBV7-9 and TRBJ2-5; 13 positions match TRBD2. After removal of 5 bases from V and 5 bases from J, the junction contained 8 bases not matched to a gene. Germline lookup yields CDR1 SEHNR and CDR2 FQNEAQ (reference sequence). This CDR3 contains 16 residues. DNA for the CDR3: TGTGCCAGCAGCCCGGGGACTAGCGGGATAAGGGAGACCCAGTACTTA. It encodes CASSPGTSGIRETQYL.

This clonotype was seen a handful of times. V and J are TRBV19 and TRBJ2-5; 8 bases align to TRBD2. Looked up from germline, CDR1 is LNHDA and CDR2 is SQIVND (reference sequence). V dropped 4 bases and J dropped 5; count of bases not matched to a gene: 12. This CDR3 is 16 amino acids long. The CDR3 bases are TGTGCCAGTAGTAGGAGGGGGACTAGATGGGAGGAGACCCAGTACTTC. This translates into CASSRRGTRWEETQYF.

The genes are TRBV24-1 and TRBJ1-1; D call uncertain. CDR3 size: 12 residues. V dropped 5 bases and J dropped 1 base, with 4 bases sitting between them. CDR1 is KGHDR and CDR2 is SFDVKD in the germline V gene. CDR3 sequence reads: CATSGGNTEAFF. The CDR3 DNA follows: TGTGCCACCAGTGGAGGGAACACTGAAGCTTTCTTT.

The V gene is TRBV29-1, the J gene TRBJ2-1; D call uncertain. Trimming removed 6 bases at V and 8 bases at J, with 23 bases between. This CDR3 is built from 15 residues. Germline V gene data show CDR1 as SQVTM and CDR2 as ANQGSEA. The CDR3 is CSVVPRRRSTYEQFF. The CDR3 DNA is TGCAGCGTGGTTCCTAGACGCCGTTCAACCTATGAGCAGTTCTTC.

This chain joins TRBV7-9 and TRBJ2-2; possible D gene TRBD1, 6 bases. Germline V gene sequence: CDR1 SEHNR, CDR2 FQNEAQ (reference sequence). Trimming removed 8 bases from V and 2 bases from J, with 15 bases in between. This CDR3 contains 15 residues. CDR3 residues: CASDTYRDNTGELFF. CDR3 nucleotide sequence: TGTGCCAGCGATACTTACAGGGATAACACCGGGGAGCTGTTTTTT.

The chain links TRBV28 to TRBJ1-1; D perhaps matches TRBD1 (5 bases). Trimming pared 8 bases from V and 3 bases from J, leaving 13 bases between. Germline V gives CDR1 MDHEN, CDR2 SYDVKM. CDR3 size: 13 residues. The CDR3 is CASVGWGDTEAFF. DNA for the CDR3: TGTGCCAGCGTTGGTTGGGGGGACACTGAAGCTTTCTTT.

In this sample, this clonotype turned up a few times. This chain uses TRBV21-1 with TRBJ2-5; the DNA was not compared with TRBD2, the D call given in the table. TRBV21-1 represents a pseudogene. The CDR3 extends over 8 amino acids. CDR3 loop: CPYPGGYF. CDR3 sequence (DNA): TGTCCCTATCCGGGAGGGTACTTC.

This clonotype was seen only a few times. The V call is TRBV10-3, the J call TRBJ2-3; TRBD2 aligns across 10 bases. This CDR3 has 15 amino acids. The germline V gene encodes CDR1 ENHRY and CDR2 SYGVKD. Losses at the gene ends were 3 bases for V and 6 bases for J; bases not matched to a gene: 6. The CDR3 sequence is CAISDVASGSDTQYF. The CDR3 nucleotides are TGTGCCATCAGTGATGTCGCTAGCGGGAGTGATACGCAGTATTTT.

In this sample, this clonotype turned up a few times. The chain uses TRBV6-4 and TRBJ2-2; TRBD1 agrees at 8 bases. The CDR3 loop spans 15 amino acids. CDR1 is MRHNA, CDR2 SNTAGT, per germline. The ends lost 3 bases at V and 2 bases at J; junction bases unmatched: 2. In nucleotides, the CDR3 is TGTGCCAGCAGTGAAGGACAGGGAAACACCGGGGAGCTGTTTTTT. This gives the protein CASSEGQGNTGELFF.

The chain employs TRBV7-9 and TRBJ1-2; 9 bases agree with TRBD1. Losses at the gene ends were 4 bases for V and 4 bases for J; bases not matched to a gene: 1. The CDR3 totals 13 residues. Germline V gives CDR1 SEHNR, CDR2 FQNEAQ (reference sequence). CDR3 residues: CASSSGQGYGYTF. For the CDR3, the DNA is TGTGCCAGCAGCTCGGGACAGGGCTATGGCTACACCTTC.

The rearrangement joins TRBV5-1 to TRBJ1-1; D remains unclear. Trimming took 0 bases from V and 1 from J, leaving 7 bases between them. This CDR3 has 14 amino acids. The germline V gene has CDR1 SGHRS and CDR2 YFSETQ. The CDR3 loop is CASSLDRTNTEAFF. CDR3 DNA sequence: TGCGCCAGCAGCTTGGACAGAACGAACACTGAAGCTTTCTTT.

The chain employs TRBV20-1 and TRBJ2-5; 9 bases are shared with TRBD1. The trim removed 5 bases at V and 4 bases at J, leaving 5 bases unmatched. Germline V lookup: CDR1 DFQATT, CDR2 SNEGSKA (reference sequence). The CDR3 has 13 amino acids. CDR3 bases: TGCAGTGCTGGACCGGGACAGGGAGAGACCCAGTACTTC. It yields the protein CSAGPGQGETQYF.